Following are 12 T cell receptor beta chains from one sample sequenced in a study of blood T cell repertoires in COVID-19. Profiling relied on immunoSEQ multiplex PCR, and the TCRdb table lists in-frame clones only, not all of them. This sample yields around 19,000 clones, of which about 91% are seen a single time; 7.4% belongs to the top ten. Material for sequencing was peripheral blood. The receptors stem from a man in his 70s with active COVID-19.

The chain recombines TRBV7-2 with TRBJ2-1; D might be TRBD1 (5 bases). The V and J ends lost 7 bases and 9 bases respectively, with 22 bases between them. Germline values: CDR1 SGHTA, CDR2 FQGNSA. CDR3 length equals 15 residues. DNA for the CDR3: TGTGCCAGCATCCCGGCGGTGGCTCGGCAGGGTGAGCAGTTCTTC. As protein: CASIPAVARQGEQFF.

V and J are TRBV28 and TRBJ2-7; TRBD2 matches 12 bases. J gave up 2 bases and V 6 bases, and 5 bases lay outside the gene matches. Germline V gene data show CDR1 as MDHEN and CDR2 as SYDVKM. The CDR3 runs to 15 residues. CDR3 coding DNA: TGTGCCAGCAGACAACTAGCGGGAGGCCCCTACGAGCAGTACTTC. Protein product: CASRQLAGGPYEQYF.

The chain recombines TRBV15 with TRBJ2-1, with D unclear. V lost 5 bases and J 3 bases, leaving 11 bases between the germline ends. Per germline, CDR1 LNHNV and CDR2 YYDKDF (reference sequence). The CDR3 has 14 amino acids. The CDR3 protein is CATSAERDYNEQFF. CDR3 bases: TGTGCCACCAGCGCCGAACGAGACTACAATGAGCAGTTCTTC.

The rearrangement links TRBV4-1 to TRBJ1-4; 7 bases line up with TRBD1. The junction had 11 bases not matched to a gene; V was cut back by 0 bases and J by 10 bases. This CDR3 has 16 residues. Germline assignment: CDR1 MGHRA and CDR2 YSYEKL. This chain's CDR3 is CASSQEFDRAGGKLFF. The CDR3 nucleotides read TGCGCCAGCAGCCAAGAGTTCGACAGGGCGGGAGGAAAACTGTTTTTT.

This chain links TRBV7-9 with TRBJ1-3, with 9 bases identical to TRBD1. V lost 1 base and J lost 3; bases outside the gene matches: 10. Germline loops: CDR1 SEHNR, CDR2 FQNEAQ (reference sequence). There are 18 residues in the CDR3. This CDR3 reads CASSLGRTGEGVGNTIYF. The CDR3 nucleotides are TGTGCCAGCAGCTTAGGACGGACAGGGGAAGGTGTTGGAAACACCATATATTTT.

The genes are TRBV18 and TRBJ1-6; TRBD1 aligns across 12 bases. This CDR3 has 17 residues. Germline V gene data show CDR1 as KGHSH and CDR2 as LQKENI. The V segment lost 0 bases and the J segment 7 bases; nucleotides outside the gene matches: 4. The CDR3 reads CASSPPGQGARNSPLHF. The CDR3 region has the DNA TGTGCCAGCTCACCACCGGGACAGGGGGCGAGGAATTCACCCCTCCACTTT.

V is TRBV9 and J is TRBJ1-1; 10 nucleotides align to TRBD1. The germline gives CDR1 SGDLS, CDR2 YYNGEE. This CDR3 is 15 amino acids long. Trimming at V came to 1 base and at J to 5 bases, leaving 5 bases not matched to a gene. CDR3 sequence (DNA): TGTGCCAGCAGCGTATCGGACAGGGGGGGAACTGAAGCTTTCTTT. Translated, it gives CASSVSDRGGTEAFF. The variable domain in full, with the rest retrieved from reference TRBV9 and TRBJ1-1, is DSGVTQTPKHLITATGQRVTLRCSPRSGDLSVYWYQQSLDQGLQFLIQYYNGEERAKGNILERFSAQQFPDLHSELNLSSLELGDSALYFCASSVSDRGGTEAFFGQGTRLTVV.

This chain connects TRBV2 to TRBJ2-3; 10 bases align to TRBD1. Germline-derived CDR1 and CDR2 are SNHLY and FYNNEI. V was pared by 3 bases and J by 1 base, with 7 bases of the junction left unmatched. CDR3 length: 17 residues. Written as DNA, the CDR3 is TGTGCCAGCAGTGACGTTGATGGGACAGGGGGCACAGATACGCAGTATTTT. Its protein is CASSDVDGTGGTDTQYF.

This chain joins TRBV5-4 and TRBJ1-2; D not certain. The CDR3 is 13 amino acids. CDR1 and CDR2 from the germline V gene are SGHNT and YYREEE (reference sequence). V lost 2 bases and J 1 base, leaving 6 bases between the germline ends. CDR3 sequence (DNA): TGTGCCAGCAGCTTCCGGTTTAACTATGGCTACACCTTC. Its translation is CASSFRFNYGYTF. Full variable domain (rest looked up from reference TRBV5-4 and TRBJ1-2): ETGVTQSPTHLIKTRGQQVTLRCSSQSGHNTVSWYQQALGQGPQFIFQYYREEENGRGNFPPRFSGLQFPNYSSELNVNALELDDSALYLCASSFRFNYGYTFGSGTRLTVV.

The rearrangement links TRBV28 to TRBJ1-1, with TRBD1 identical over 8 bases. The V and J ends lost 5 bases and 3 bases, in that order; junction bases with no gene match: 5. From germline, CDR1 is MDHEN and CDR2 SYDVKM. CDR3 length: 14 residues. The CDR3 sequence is CASSPRTGHTEAFF. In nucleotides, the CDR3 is TGTGCCAGCAGTCCCCGGACAGGGCACACTGAAGCTTTCTTT.

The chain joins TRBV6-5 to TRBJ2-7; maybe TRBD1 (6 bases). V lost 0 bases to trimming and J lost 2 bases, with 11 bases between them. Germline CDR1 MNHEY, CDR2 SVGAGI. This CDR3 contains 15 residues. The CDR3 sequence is CASSYSGTPTYEQYF. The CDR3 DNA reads TGTGCCAGCAGTTACTCCGGGACACCAACCTACGAGCAGTACTTC.

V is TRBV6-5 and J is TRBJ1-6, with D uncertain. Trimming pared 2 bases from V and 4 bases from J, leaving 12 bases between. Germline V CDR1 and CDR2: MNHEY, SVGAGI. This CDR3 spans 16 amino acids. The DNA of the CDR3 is TGTGCCAGCAGTTACGACGCCAGGAGGTATAATTCACCCCTCCACTTT. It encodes CASSYDARRYNSPLHF.